A single sample gave rise to the 20 T cell receptor beta chains below, sequenced in a study of T-cell memory formation after mild COVID-19. TCRdb redid the calling of the 5' RACE reads with MiXCR, one entry per CDR3 protein. The table records just under 350,000 distinct CDR3 sequences, around 13% of them present only once. Specimen: PBMCs or a T cell subset sorted from them (not recorded which). The receptors derive from a man aged 18 to 29 who had mild COVID-19 (a few samples of this study predate the infection). Cell type and time point are not known.

This clonotype has more than one count but fewer than ten. V usage is TRBV6-5 and J usage is TRBJ2-2; TRBD1 matches at 8 bases. V lost 2 bases to trimming and J lost 5 bases; unmatched junction nucleotides: 7. The length of the CDR3 is 16 residues. Germline CDR1 is MNHEY and CDR2 is SVGAGI. CDR3 residues: CASSYRWDRWTGELFF. Written as DNA, the CDR3 is TGTGCCAGCAGTTACCGCTGGGACAGGTGGACCGGGGAGCTGTTTTTT.

The rearrangement uses TRBV24-1 and TRBJ1-1; D is undetermined. The CDR3 length is 14 residues. The germline V and J ends were trimmed by 5 bases and 4 bases, with 13 bases remaining between them. Per germline, CDR1 KGHDR and CDR2 SFDVKD. CDR3 bases: TGTGCCACCAGTGGGGCGGGGAAGGGCACTGAAGCTTTCTTT. Its translation is CATSGAGKGTEAFF.

The chain is built from TRBV7-6 and TRBJ1-1; no clear D. Trimming removed 4 bases from V and 5 bases from J, with 14 bases in between. The CDR3 spans 14 residues. Per germline, CDR1 SGHVS and CDR2 FNYEAQ. The CDR3 here is CASSSRSAGTEAFF. The CDR3 coding sequence is TGTGCCAGCAGCTCCCGATCAGCGGGGACTGAAGCTTTCTTT.

In this sample, this clonotype turned up a few times. J is TRBJ2-5 and V is TRBV20-1, with 7 bases identical to TRBD2. Per the germline V gene, CDR1 is DFQATT and CDR2 is SNEGSKA (reference sequence). V lost 6 bases to trimming and J lost 14 bases; unmatched junction nucleotides: 12. This CDR3 has 11 residues. The CDR3 spells CSAGGLDLPYF. The CDR3 DNA reads TGCAGTGCGGGAGGACTAGACCTTCCATACTTC.

There are a few counts of this clonotype. The chain recombines TRBV7-3 with TRBJ2-1; D might be TRBD2 (5 bases). This CDR3 has 15 residues. Per germline, CDR1 SGHTA and CDR2 FQGTGA. V lost 5 bases to trimming and J lost 1 base, with 12 bases between them. This CDR3 reads CASSLRGLSYNEQFF. The CDR3 coding sequence is TGTGCCAGCAGCCTTAGAGGGCTTTCCTACAATGAGCAGTTCTTC.

The sample holds a few counts of this clonotype. This chain joins TRBV6-2 or TRBV6-3 and TRBJ2-7; D gene ambiguous. The CDR3 covers 15 residues. Trimming removed 8 bases at V and 2 bases at J, with 19 bases between. The germline V gene encodes CDR1 MNHEY and CDR2 SVGEGT. CDR3 amino acids: CASWSAKDRTYEQYV. CDR3 bases: TGTGCCAGCTGGTCAGCTAAGGACCGTACCTACGAGCAGTACGTC.

This clonotype has more than one count but fewer than ten. The rearrangement uses TRBV18 and TRBJ1-2; 8 bases map to TRBD1. Germline V CDR1 and CDR2: KGHSH, LQKENI. CDR3 size: 16 residues. V shed 3 bases and J 5 bases; nucleotides not matched to a gene: 11. This chain's CDR3 is CASSPYSTGEPYGYTF. CDR3 in DNA: TGTGCCAGCTCACCTTACTCGACAGGGGAGCCGTATGGCTACACCTTC.

The chain carries TRBV20-1 and TRBJ2-2, with 8 bases aligning to TRBD2. Trimming took 6 bases from V and 6 from J; bases not matched to a gene: 9. Germline values: CDR1 DFQATT, CDR2 SNEGSKA (reference sequence). This CDR3 is built from 14 residues. In DNA, the CDR3 is TGCAGTGCACGAACCGGGACTAGTCCCGGGGAGCTGTTTTTT. Protein product: CSARTGTSPGELFF.

The chain recombines TRBV9 with TRBJ2-5, with D possibly TRBD1 on 6 matching bases. This CDR3 comprises 14 residues. Germline V CDR1 and CDR2: SGDLS, YYNGEE. The germline V and J ends were trimmed by 2 bases and 5 bases, with 13 bases remaining between them. The CDR3 loop reads CASSVEGVRETQYF. The CDR3 DNA sequence: TGTGCCAGCAGCGTTGAGGGGGTCCGGGAGACCCAGTACTTC.

This rearrangement joins TRBV9 to TRBJ1-2; D is ambiguous. In germline, CDR1 is SGDLS, CDR2 YYNGEE. Trimming left V 3 bases short and J 2 bases short, with 11 bases between. The CDR3 totals 14 residues. CDR3 sequence: CASSAETQNYGYTF. CDR3 DNA sequence: TGTGCCAGCAGCGCCGAGACACAAAACTATGGCTACACCTTC.

The chain employs TRBV7-6 and TRBJ1-4; the D gene is possibly TRBD1 (6 bases). Germline lookup yields CDR1 SGHVS and CDR2 FNYEAQ. V dropped 4 bases and J dropped 5 bases, with 11 bases sitting between them. This CDR3 region has 14 residues. The CDR3 here is CASSSQGLNEKLFF. In nucleotides, the CDR3 is TGTGCCAGCAGCTCACAGGGTCTGAATGAAAAACTGTTTTTT. Drawing the rest from reference TRBV7-6 and TRBJ1-4, the complete variable domain is GAGVSQSPRYKVTKRGQDVALRCDPISGHVSLYWYRQALGQGPEFLTYFNYEAQQDKSGLPNDRFSAERPEGSISTLTIQRTEQRDSAMYRCASSSQGLNEKLFFGSGTQLSVL.

The rearrangement joins TRBV27 to TRBJ2-6, with D hard to call. CDR3 length: 15 amino acids. Germline CDR1 and CDR2: MNHEY and SMNVEV (reference sequence). Trimming took 4 bases from V and 0 from J, leaving 7 bases between them. CDR3 sequence (DNA): TGTGCCAGCAGTTACCGATACTCTGGGGCCAACGTCCTGACTTTC. Amino acid sequence: CASSYRYSGANVLTF. The variable domain in full, with the rest retrieved from reference TRBV27 and TRBJ2-6, is EAQVTQNPRYLITVTGKKLTVTCSQNMNHEYMSWYRQDPGLGLRQIYYSMNVEVTDKGDVPEGYKVSRKEKRNFPLILESPSPNQTSLYFCASSYRYSGANVLTFGAGSRLTVL.

This clonotype was detected only a few times. The chain is built from TRBV14 and TRBJ1-2; D gene uncertain. This CDR3 is built from 16 residues. The germline V and J ends were trimmed by 1 base and 3 bases, with 15 bases remaining between them. Germline V gene data show CDR1 as SGHDN and CDR2 as FVKESK. The CDR3 region is CASSQALPDPDYGYTF. CDR3 nucleotides: TGTGCCAGCAGCCAAGCACTCCCCGATCCGGACTATGGCTACACCTTC.

The genes are TRBV20-1 and TRBJ1-1; 7 bases align to TRBD1. This CDR3 comprises 14 residues. The V segment lost 3 bases and the J segment 0 bases; nucleotides outside the gene matches: 4. Germline V gives CDR1 DFQATT, CDR2 SNEGSKA (reference sequence). Here the CDR3 reads CSASPGTVNTEAFF. CDR3 nucleotide sequence: TGCAGTGCTAGTCCCGGGACAGTGAACACTGAAGCTTTCTTT.

This clonotype was detected a few times. V is TRBV7-3 and J is TRBJ2-7; 9 nucleotides line up with TRBD1. The CDR3 extends over 13 amino acids. Germline V gives CDR1 SGHTA, CDR2 FQGTGA. The junction had 2 bases not matched to a gene; V was cut back by 4 bases and J by 4 bases. The CDR3, as DNA: TGTGCCAGCAGCTCCGGGACAGGGTACGAGCAGTACTTC. This translates into CASSSGTGYEQYF.

This clonotype has a handful of counts. V usage is TRBV4-1 and J usage is TRBJ2-1; either TRBD1 or TRBD2 may fit D (6 bases each). The germline gives CDR1 MGHRA, CDR2 YSYEKL. The V end lost 2 bases, the J end lost 8 bases, and 25 bases lay between the germline ends. The CDR3 has 18 residues. The CDR3 DNA reads as TGCGCCAGCAGCCAAAGGCTGGGTCATGGGGGGCCCGGCGATGAGCAGTTCTTC. The encoded protein is CASSQRLGHGGPGDEQFF.

This rearrangement joins TRBV10-3 to TRBJ1-2, with a weak D call TRBD1 (6 bases). The CDR3 sequence is 14 residues long. V was pared by 3 bases and J by 8 bases, with 16 bases between. Germline V lookup: CDR1 ENHRY, CDR2 SYGVKD. CDR3 coding DNA: TGTGCCATCAGTGAAGGTCGGGGGGGCGAAGGCTACACCTTC. It is translated as CAISEGRGGEGYTF.

This clonotype was observed many times. The chain recombines TRBV12-3 or TRBV12-4 with TRBJ2-5; D gene unclear. The CDR3 has 15 residues. With 7 bases removed from V and 4 bases from J, the gap between germline ends came to 19 bases. In DNA form, the CDR3 reads TGTGCCAGCAATAAAATAGCTGTAGGTGGAGAGACCCAGTACTTC. This encodes CASNKIAVGGETQYF.

This clonotype was detected a few times. The chain combines TRBV6-2 or TRBV6-3 with TRBJ2-5; 7 bases align to TRBD1. CDR3 size: 16 residues. Germline V CDR1 and CDR2: MNHEY, SVGEGT. The junction had 11 bases not matched to a gene; V was cut back by 6 bases and J by 1 base. CDR3 DNA sequence: TGTGCCAGCAGGGCGACAGGGCGGTGGGGCCAAGAGACCCAGTACTTC. This codes for CASRATGRWGQETQYF.

This clonotype was seen a few times. The chain couples TRBV5-4 to TRBJ2-5; tentatively, D is TRBD1 (6 bases). Trimming removed 4 bases at V and 7 bases at J, with 11 bases between. The CDR3 extends over 12 amino acids. In germline, CDR1 is SGHNT, CDR2 YYREEE (reference sequence). The CDR3 DNA is TGTGCCAGCAGCCAGGGGCCCCGGACCCAGTACTTC. Encoded protein: CASSQGPRTQYF.